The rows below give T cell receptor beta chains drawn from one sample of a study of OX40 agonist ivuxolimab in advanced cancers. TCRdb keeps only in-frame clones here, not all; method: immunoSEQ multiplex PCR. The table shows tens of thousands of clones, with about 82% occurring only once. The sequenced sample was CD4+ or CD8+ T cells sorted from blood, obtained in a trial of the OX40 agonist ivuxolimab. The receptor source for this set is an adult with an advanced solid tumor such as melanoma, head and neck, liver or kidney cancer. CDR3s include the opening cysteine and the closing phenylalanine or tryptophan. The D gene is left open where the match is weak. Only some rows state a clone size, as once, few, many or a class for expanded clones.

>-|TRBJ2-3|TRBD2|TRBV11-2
CASSLGLGGRATDTQYF
TGTGCCAGCAGCTTAGGGTTAGGCGGGAGGGCCACAGATACGCAGTATTTT
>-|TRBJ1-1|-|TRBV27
CASSLRSGGSTEAFF
TGTGCCAGCAGTTTACGGTCGGGGGGGAGCACTGAAGCTTTCTTT
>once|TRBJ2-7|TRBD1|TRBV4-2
CASSQDAQGDYEQYF
TGTGCCAGCAGCCAAGATGCCCAGGGGGACTACGAGCAGTACTTC
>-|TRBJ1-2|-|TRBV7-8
CASSLILASAGYTF
TGTGCCAGCAGCTTGATCCTCGCATCCGCTGGCTACACCTTC
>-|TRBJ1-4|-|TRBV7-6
CASSLGVGEKLFF
TGTGCCAGCAGCTTAGGGGTAGGCGAAAAACTGTTTTTT
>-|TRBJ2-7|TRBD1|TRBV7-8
CASSLTGDYEQYF
TGTGCCAGCAGCTTAACAGGGGACTACGAGCAGTACTTC
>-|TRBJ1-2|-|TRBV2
CASVGAGQGYTF
TGTGCCAGTGTCGGGGCAGGGCAGGGCTACACCTTC
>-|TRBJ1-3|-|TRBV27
CASSSTAGNTIYF
TGTGCCAGCAGTTCCACAGCTGGAAACACCATATATTTT
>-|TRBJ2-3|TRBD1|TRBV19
CTSSLTGVGTDTQYF
TGTACCAGTAGTCTTACAGGGGTGGGTACAGATACGCAGTATTTT
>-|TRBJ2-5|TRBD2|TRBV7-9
CASSTKRLAGEETQYF
TGTGCCAGCAGCACGAAACGCCTAGCGGGCGAAGAGACCCAGTACTTC
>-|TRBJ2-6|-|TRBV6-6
CASSPRGLGANVLTF
TGTGCCAGCAGTCCAAGGGGACTCGGGGCCAACGTCCTGACTTTC
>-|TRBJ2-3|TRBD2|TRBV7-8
CASSQTVASGSRDTQYF
TGTGCCAGCAGCCAGACGGTGGCTAGCGGGAGTAGAGATACGCAGTATTTT
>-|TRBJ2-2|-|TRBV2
CASSQAGELFF
TGTGCCAGCAGTCAAGCCGGGGAGCTGTTTTTT
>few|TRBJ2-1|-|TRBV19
CASSDRDNEQFF
TGTGCCAGTTCGGACAGAGACAATGAGCAGTTCTTC
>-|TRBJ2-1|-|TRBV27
CASSKVIAGTGEQFF
TGTGCCAGCAGCAAGGTCATAGCCGGCACCGGTGAGCAGTTCTTC
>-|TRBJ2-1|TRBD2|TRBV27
CASSLGGYNEQFF
TGTGCCAGCAGTTTGGGAGGGTACAATGAGCAGTTCTTC
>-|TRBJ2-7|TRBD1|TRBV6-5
CASSYSRTGGYEQYF
TGTGCCAGCAGTTACTCGAGGACAGGGGGATACGAGCAGTACTTC
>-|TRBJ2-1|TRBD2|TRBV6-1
CASSRGLAYNEQFF
TGTGCCAGCAGCCGCGGACTAGCCTACAATGAGCAGTTCTTC
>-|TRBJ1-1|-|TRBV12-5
CASGERLNTEAFF
TGTGCTAGTGGAGAACGGTTGAACACTGAAGCTTTCTTT
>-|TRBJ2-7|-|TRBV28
CASSFRGAYEQYF
TGTGCCAGCAGTTTTAGAGGGGCCTACGAGCAGTACTTC
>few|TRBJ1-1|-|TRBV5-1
CASSPQPGVNTEAFF
TGCGCCAGCAGCCCCCAGCCCGGGGTGAACACTGAAGCTTTCTTT
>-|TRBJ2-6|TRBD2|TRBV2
CATGGDQLSGANVLTF
TGTGCCACCGGGGGGGATCAACTCTCTGGGGCCAACGTCCTGACTTTC
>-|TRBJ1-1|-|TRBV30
CAWRATSFGEAFF
TGTGCCTGGAGGGCGACTTCGTTTGGTGAAGCTTTCTTT
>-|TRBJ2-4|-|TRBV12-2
CASRHVQQLAKNIQYF
TGTGCAAGTCGCCACGTCCAGCAGTTAGCCAAAAACATTCAGTACTTC
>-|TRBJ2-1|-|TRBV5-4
CASSPGRPDNEQFF
TGTGCCAGCAGCCCGGGACGCCCGGACAATGAGCAGTTCTTC
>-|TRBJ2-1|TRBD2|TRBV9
CASSVGGTSASSYNEQFF
TGTGCCAGCAGCGTAGGCGGGACTAGCGCTAGCTCCTACAATGAGCAGTTCTTC
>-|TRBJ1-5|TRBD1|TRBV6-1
CASSEWTGKGNQPQHF
TGTGCCAGCAGTGAATGGACAGGGAAGGGGAATCAGCCCCAGCATTTT
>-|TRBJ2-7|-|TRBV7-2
CASSLRAVTYEQYF
TGTGCCAGCAGCTTAAGGGCGGTTACCTACGAGCAGTACTTC
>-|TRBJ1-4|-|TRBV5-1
CASSEEANEKLFF
TGCGCCAGCAGCGAAGAAGCTAATGAAAAACTGTTTTTT
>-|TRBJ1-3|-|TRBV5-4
CASSSAGAGNTIYF
TGTGCCAGCAGCTCTGCGGGCGCCGGAAACACCATATATTTT
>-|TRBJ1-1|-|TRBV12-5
CASGLVLGGEKMNTEAFF
TGTGCTAGTGGTTTGGTACTCGGGGGAGAAAAAATGAACACTGAAGCTTTCTTT
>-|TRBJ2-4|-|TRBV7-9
CASSLGAGVTKNIQYF
TGTGCCAGCAGCTTAGGGGCAGGGGTAACCAAAAACATTCAGTACTTC
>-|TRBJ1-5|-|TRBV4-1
CASSQDGGFGNQPQHF
TGCGCCAGCAGCCAAGATGGGGGGTTCGGCAATCAGCCCCAGCATTTT
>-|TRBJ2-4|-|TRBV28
CASSLSLAAAKNIQYF
TGTGCCAGCAGTTTATCTTTAGCGGCAGCCAAAAACATTCAGTACTTC
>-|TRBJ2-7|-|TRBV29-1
CSVDGGYEQYF
TGCAGCGTTGATGGCGGCTACGAGCAGTACTTC